This T cell receptor (beta chain) originates from a study of T-cell memory formation after mild COVID-19 (dated by TCRdb to the early 2020s). About the full investigation: Most TCR sequence clusters were specific to one of the two donors. Longitudinal TCRalpha and TCRbeta repertoire sequencing tracked T-cell clones expanding and contracting after mild COVID-19 in two donors. Two young, previously healthy adult volunteers made up the cohort, one male and one female.

The paper's findings and limits, for the study overall: Contracting CD4+ clones turned up mainly in the CM and EM memory subsets, whereas EMRA was where CD8+ clones were enriched. Only a couple of mild cases were covered by the study, and larger cohorts that include severe cases with pre-infection samples were considered necessary. Some responding clones were found in pre-infection memory, which suggests that pre-existing cross-reactive memory T cells took part in the SARS-CoV-2 response. From day 15 to 85, contracting clones showed balanced CD4/CD8 phenotypes, whereas a second wave of clones that expanded from day 15 to 37 leaned towards CD4+. The second-wave clones that peaked on day 37 were not confirmed to be SARS-CoV-2 specific.

Ficoll-Paque density gradient centrifugation was the method used to isolate PBMCs. Turning to this clonotype: Its antigen is still unknown. Per-base qualities were not stored, and no clone one base away is much larger.

Sequencing relied on an Illumina NovaSeq 6000. cDNA libraries for TCRalpha and TCRbeta were prepared by 5'RACE using constant-segment primers, with sample barcodes and unique molecular identifiers added. Trizol reagent was used to extract RNA from every sample. Amplification of the libraries took two PCR steps, and the second step added a second sample barcode plus Illumina TruSeq adapters. Sequencing of libraries was performed on an Illumina NovaSeq with 2 x 150 bp paired-end reads. Processing in the source paper ran as follows. Reads were demultiplexed and collapsed into UMI-guided consensus sequences with migec v1.2.7. Using mixcr v2.1.11, the UMI consensuses were aligned to TRA and TRB V and J templates and assembled into clonotypes. A clonotype was counted as expanded or contracted only when both edgeR and NoisET called the clonotype significant, with the noise models trained on biological replicates. For edgeR calls, the thresholds were a false discovery rate-adjusted p below 0.01 and a log2 fold-change of 1. As an exploratory analysis of dynamics, PCA with hierarchical clustering was applied to max-normalized trajectories of the 1000 most abundant clonotypes. Separately sequenced CD4+ and CD8+ repertoires were used to assign a CD4 or CD8 phenotype to each responding clone. Using fastp at Q25 and MiXCR, TCRdb reprocessed the public reads and kept productive beta chains. Rows merge per CDR3 protein into single entries with the most common DNA and genes. TCRdb, not the authors, supplied the V and J calls. The sample profile shows a few hundred thousand distinct CDR3 sequences; around 15% of them were found once. Approximately 23% of the sample lies in the top ten.

The cysteine opens and the phenylalanine closes a CDR3 of 16 amino acids. Only the CDR3 DNA stays, 48 bases, in frame from base 1. Sequences SGHRS (CDR1) and YFSETQ (CDR2) are obtained from the germline V gene. V gives up 0 bases and J gives up 1 base, and the segment between their germline ends measures 13 bases. The sequencing sample was made of PBMCs or a T cell subset sorted from them (not recorded which). The TCR sequence derives from a man in his late teens or twenties who had mild COVID-19 (a few samples of this study predate the infection). The sample titles of this study are shuffled in the database, so cell type and time point are left out; the donor was told from shared clones. The sequence links TRBV5-1 to TRBJ1-1, with the D gene not clear enough to name. The bases are TGCGCCAGCAGCTTGGGTGGCTTAGGAGCGAACACTGAAGCTTTCTTT. Its translation is CASSLGGLGANTEAFF. Outside the CDR3, residues come from the reference TRBV5-1 and TRBJ1-1 proteins, so the full variable domain is: KAGVTQTPRYLIKTRGQQVTLSCSPISGHRSVSWYQQTPGQGLQFLFEYFSETQRNKGNFPGRFSGRQFSNSRSEMNVSTLELGDSALYLCASSLGGLGANTEAFFGQGTRLTVV.